The 10 T cell receptor beta chains below were found in one sample sequenced in a study of T cells in localized non-small cell lung cancer. The table came from immunoSEQ multiplex PCR; TCRdb's copy has only in-frame clones and leaves some out. The sample includes some 2,000 clones, 20% to 30% of them seen just once. The sample in question was lung tumor tissue, obtained before any cancer treatment. The receptors derive from a woman aged 35 to 75 with stage I squamous cell lung carcinoma.

This chain links TRBV6-7 with TRBJ2-7; the match to TRBD2 covers 7 bases. TRBV6-7 is an ORF; its function is uncertain. The length of the CDR3 is 14 residues. V lost 2 bases to trimming and J lost 6 bases; unmatched junction nucleotides: 7. The chain's CDR3 is CASSYLREGSEQYF. The DNA for the CDR3 is TGTGCCAGCAGTTACCTCAGGGAGGGTAGCGAGCAGTACTTC.

The chain carries TRBV18 and TRBJ2-1, with D possibly TRBD2 on 6 matching bases. Germline V gene lookup returns CDR1 KGHSH and CDR2 LQKENI. Between the trimmed V and J ends, which lost 6 bases and 2 bases, there was a span of 20 bases. The CDR3 sequence is 17 residues long. Written as DNA, the CDR3 is TGTGCCAGCTCCCTGATGTCGCGGGATCAGGCCTACAATGAGCAGTTCTTC. Protein product: CASSLMSRDQAYNEQFF.

The chain is built from TRBV28 and TRBJ2-7; 8 bases fit TRBD2. After removal of 2 bases from V and 0 bases from J, the junction contained 3 bases not matched to a gene. The germline V gene encodes CDR1 MDHEN and CDR2 SYDVKM. The CDR3 runs to 15 residues. For the CDR3, the DNA is TGTGCCAGCAGTTTACGCGGGAGGACCTCCTACGAGCAGTACTTC. Protein: CASSLRGRTSYEQYF.

By sample share, this clone is medium-sized. J is TRBJ2-1 and V is TRBV11-3, with 9 bases that match TRBD2. Germline-derived CDR1 and CDR2 are SGHNT and YENEEA. The CDR3 sequence is 17 residues long. V was clipped by 3 bases and J by 3 bases; unmatched bases: 9. CDR3 sequence: CASSLFGQTSGYNEQFF. The CDR3 DNA reads as TGTGCCAGCAGCTTGTTCGGCCAGACTAGCGGCTACAATGAGCAGTTCTTC.

This clone counts as medium-sized (0.01 to 0.1%). V is TRBV9 and J is TRBJ2-1; unclear D gene. The CDR3 has 13 amino acids. The germline V and J ends were trimmed by 4 bases and 4 bases, with 9 bases remaining between them. Germline V gene data show CDR1 as SGDLS and CDR2 as YYNGEE. CDR3 loop: CASSLSPYNEQFF. Written as DNA, the CDR3 is TGTGCCAGCAGCCTGAGCCCGTACAATGAGCAGTTCTTC.

CDR3 sequence reads: CATGTGGEGNTDTQYF. Here the CDR3 DNA reads TGTGCCACGGGGACAGGGGGAGAGGGTAACACAGATACGCAGTATTTT. The V call is TRBV19, the J call TRBJ2-3, with 11 positions matching TRBD1. The germline V gene encodes CDR1 LNHDA and CDR2 SQIVND (reference sequence). CDR3 length equals 16 residues. Unmatched junction bases numbered 11, after V lost 10 bases and J lost 2 bases.

This clone occurred a few times. This chain links TRBV7-7 with TRBJ2-3, with 8 bases fitting TRBD2. Losses at the gene ends were 5 bases for V and 1 base for J; bases not matched to a gene: 5. Germline CDR1 is SSHAT and CDR2 is FNYEAQ (reference sequence). This CDR3 is 15 amino acids long. In DNA form, the CDR3 reads TGTGCCAGCAGCCAACCGGGACTAGGCACAGATACGCAGTATTTT. Amino acid sequence: CASSQPGLGTDTQYF.

This chain connects TRBV25-1 to TRBJ2-5, with 9 bases lining up with TRBD2. The germline V gene encodes CDR1 MGHDK and CDR2 SYGVNS. Germline trimming cut 4 bases from V and 5 bases from J; bases unmatched to any gene: 5. The CDR3 length is 14 residues. For the CDR3, the DNA is TGTGCCAGCAGTGGGCCTAGCGGGACGGAGACCCAGTACTTC. Translation gives CASSGPSGTETQYF. Combining the CDR3 with reference TRBV25-1 and TRBJ2-5 gives the whole variable domain EADIYQTPRYLVIGTGKKITLECSQTMGHDKMYWYQQDPGMELHLIHYSYGVNSTEKGDLSSESTVSRIRTEHFPLTLESARPSHTSQYLCASSGPSGTETQYFGPGTRLLVL.

The gene calls are TRBV5-1 and TRBJ2-7; 9 bases align to TRBD1. Germline CDR1 reads SGHRS; CDR2 reads YFSETQ. The CDR3 totals 16 residues. V dropped 1 base and J dropped 0; count of bases not matched to a gene: 5. This CDR3 reads CASSLNRGPSSYEQYF. CDR3 coding DNA: TGCGCCAGCAGCTTGAACAGGGGGCCTTCCTCCTACGAGCAGTACTTC.

The chain uses TRBV7-2 and TRBJ2-5, with 12 nucleotides matching TRBD2. Germline assignment: CDR1 SGHTA and CDR2 FQGNSA. The CDR3 runs 17 residues. Unmatched junction bases numbered 12, after V lost 5 bases and J lost 5 bases. DNA for the CDR3: TGTGCCAGCAGCCCCATCCTAGCGGGAGGGCCTTGGGAGACCCAGTACTTC. It yields the protein CASSPILAGGPWETQYF.